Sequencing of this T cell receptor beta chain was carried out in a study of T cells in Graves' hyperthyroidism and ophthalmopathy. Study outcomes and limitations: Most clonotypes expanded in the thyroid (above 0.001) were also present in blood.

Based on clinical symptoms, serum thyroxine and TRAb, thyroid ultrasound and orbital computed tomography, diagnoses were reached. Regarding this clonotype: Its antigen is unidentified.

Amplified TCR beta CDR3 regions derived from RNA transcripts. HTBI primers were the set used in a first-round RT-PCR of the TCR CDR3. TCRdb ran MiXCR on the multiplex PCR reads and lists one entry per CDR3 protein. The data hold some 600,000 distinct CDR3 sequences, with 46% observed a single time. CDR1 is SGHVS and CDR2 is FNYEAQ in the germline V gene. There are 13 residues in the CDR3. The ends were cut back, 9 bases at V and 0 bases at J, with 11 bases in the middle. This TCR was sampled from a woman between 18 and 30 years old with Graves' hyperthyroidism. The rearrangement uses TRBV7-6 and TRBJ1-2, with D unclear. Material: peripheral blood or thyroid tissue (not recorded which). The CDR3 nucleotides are TGTGCCAGTACTAGCGGGACTAACTATGGCTACACCTTC. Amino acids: CASTSGTNYGYTF.